What follows are 4 T cell receptor beta chains derived from one specimen sequenced in a study of human T cells and chemical hapten exposure. Via MiXCR, TCRdb re-called the RACE reads, giving one row per CDR3 protein. The repertoire holds approximately 84,000 distinct CDR3 sequences, roughly a tenth seen once, with 2% to 2.5% in the top ten. Noted time point: patch test 2, 6 weeks after DPC sensitization. Treatment given: therapeutic diphenylcyclopropenone sensitization with weekly scalp DPC. The source was whole blood, collected in connection with sensitization to the hapten diphenylcyclopropenone (DPC). The source is a young woman with alopecia areata. Some clones in this sample may be carry-over from other donors' samples.

This clonotype was found many times. The gene calls are TRBV14 and TRBJ2-5; tentatively, D is TRBD1 (6 bases). V dropped 2 bases and J dropped 3 bases, with 13 bases sitting between them. Germline assignment: CDR1 SGHDN and CDR2 FVKESK. CDR3 length: 15 amino acids. CDR3 nucleotide sequence: TGTGCCAGCAGCCAAATGTCGGGACACAAAGAGACCCAGTACTTC. Residues: CASSQMSGHKETQYF.

This chain links TRBV10-1 with TRBJ1-1; D gene uncertain. The CDR3 extends over 13 amino acids. V gave up 0 bases and J gave up 10 bases, with 12 bases separating them. Germline V gene sequence: CDR1 WNHNN, CDR2 SYGVQD (reference sequence). The CDR3 nucleotides are TGCGCCAGCAGTGAGTCGGGTTATAGTGGAGCTTTCTTT. It is translated as CASSESGYSGAFF.

This clonotype occurred many times. The V call is TRBV5-1, the J call TRBJ2-3; a weak D match, TRBD2 (5 bases). This CDR3 comprises 15 residues. CDR1 and CDR2 from the germline V gene are SGHRS and YFSETQ. The germline V and J ends were trimmed by 0 bases and 1 base, with 9 bases remaining between them. CDR3 coding DNA: TGCGCCAGCAGCTTGGTGGGTAGCGGCACAGATACGCAGTATTTT. Amino acid sequence: CASSLVGSGTDTQYF.

For this clonotype: It may be a read error: a sequence one base away is much more abundant. The V and J genes are TRBV7-8 and TRBJ2-2, with D maybe TRBD2 (5 bases). Germline CDR1 SGHVS, CDR2 FQNEAQ. This CDR3 is 13 amino acids long. The CDR3, as DNA: TGTGCCAGCAGCTTAGCTAGGGCCGGGGAGCCGTTTTTT. Amino acid sequence: CASSLARAGEPFF.